The rows below give T cell receptor beta chains drawn from one sample of a study of blood T cell repertoires in COVID-19. Clones were sequenced by immunoSEQ multiplex PCR, and TCRdb holds only the in-frame ones, with some missing. The sample lists fewer than 250,000 clones; about nine tenths were seen once. The sample taken for sequencing was peripheral blood. The source is a man aged 35-49 years with acute or convalescent COVID-19. Each CDR3 is given with its conserved first and last residue. A D gene is named only where the DNA matches it firmly. Size is stated for part of the rows, as once, few or many counts, or as a class when the clone is expanded.

abundance: -
j_gene: TRBJ1-1
v_gene: TRBV2
d_gene: TRBD1
CDR3aa: CASSGDRGGTEAFF
CDR3nt: TGTGCCAGCAGTGGGGACAGGGGCGGCACTGAAGCTTTCTTT

abundance: -
j_gene: TRBJ1-5
v_gene: TRBV28
d_gene: TRBD1
CDR3aa: CASRQGGDSNQPQHF
CDR3nt: TGTGCCAGCAGGCAGGGGGGTGATAGCAATCAGCCCCAGCATTTT

abundance: -
j_gene: TRBJ1-3
v_gene: TRBV4-2
d_gene: -
CDR3aa: CASSPGEGLGNTIYF
CDR3nt: TGTGCCAGCAGCCCGGGGGAGGGACTTGGAAACACCATATATTTT

abundance: -
j_gene: TRBJ2-7
v_gene: TRBV19
d_gene: -
CDR3aa: CASSIFGTRRGAEQYF
CDR3nt: TGTGCCAGTAGTATCTTTGGGACACGCCGTGGGGCCGAGCAGTACTTC

abundance: few
j_gene: TRBJ1-2
v_gene: TRBV18
d_gene: -
CDR3aa: CASSPPGGFYGYTF
CDR3nt: TGTGCCAGCTCACCACCGGGGGGGTTCTATGGCTACACCTTC

abundance: -
j_gene: TRBJ2-2
v_gene: TRBV25-1
d_gene: TRBD1
CDR3aa: CASTRDRGPGELFF
CDR3nt: TGTGCCAGCACCCGGGACAGGGGCCCCGGGGAGCTGTTTTTT

abundance: -
j_gene: TRBJ1-2
v_gene: TRBV7-2
d_gene: -
CDR3aa: CASRNQGRGYGYTF
CDR3nt: TGTGCCAGCAGAAACCAGGGGCGGGGGTATGGCTACACCTTC

abundance: -
j_gene: TRBJ1-5
v_gene: TRBV19
d_gene: -
CDR3aa: CASSIRGGGPQHF
CDR3nt: TGTGCCAGTAGTATCAGGGGCGGCGGGCCCCAGCATTTT

abundance: -
j_gene: TRBJ1-1
v_gene: TRBV3-1/TRBV3-2
d_gene: TRBD1
CDR3aa: CASSPNRGPMNTEAFF
CDR3nt: TGTGCCAGCAGCCCTAACAGGGGGCCTATGAACACTGAAGCTTTCTTT

abundance: -
j_gene: TRBJ2-5
v_gene: TRBV7-2
d_gene: -
CDR3aa: CASSSGLPGETQYF
CDR3nt: TGTGCCAGCAGCTCGGGACTCCCGGGAGAGACCCAGTACTTC

abundance: -
j_gene: TRBJ2-7
v_gene: TRBV10-1
d_gene: TRBD1
CDR3aa: CASSEYPGTGYTYEQYF
CDR3nt: TGCGCCAGCAGTGAGTACCCCGGGACAGGGTACACCTACGAGCAGTACTTC

abundance: -
j_gene: TRBJ1-2
v_gene: TRBV30
d_gene: -
CDR3aa: CAWSVSRDYGYTF
CDR3nt: TGTGCCTGGAGTGTAAGCAGGGACTATGGCTACACCTTC

abundance: -
j_gene: TRBJ1-2
v_gene: TRBV27
d_gene: TRBD1
CDR3aa: CASSWGQGQGGGYTF
CDR3nt: TGTGCCAGCAGCTGGGGACAGGGACAAGGCGGCGGCTACACCTTC

abundance: -
j_gene: TRBJ2-7
v_gene: TRBV30
d_gene: -
CDR3aa: CAWSFAVGEQYF
CDR3nt: TGTGCCTGGAGTTTCGCTGTCGGCGAGCAGTACTTC

abundance: -
j_gene: TRBJ2-5
v_gene: TRBV7-6
d_gene: -
CDR3aa: CASSLQGRNQETQYF
CDR3nt: TGTGCCAGCAGCTTACAGGGCAGGAACCAAGAGACCCAGTACTTC

abundance: -
j_gene: TRBJ2-7
v_gene: TRBV10-2
d_gene: TRBD2
CDR3aa: CASSESSGGNEQYF
CDR3nt: TGCGCCAGCAGTGAGTCGAGCGGGGGTAACGAGCAGTACTTC

abundance: -
j_gene: TRBJ1-1
v_gene: TRBV29-1
d_gene: -
CDR3aa: CSVGSTILTEAFF
CDR3nt: TGCAGCGTTGGATCGACAATTCTCACTGAAGCTTTCTTT

abundance: -
j_gene: TRBJ2-1
v_gene: TRBV5-1
d_gene: TRBD1
CDR3aa: CASSPGQVTYNEQFF
CDR3nt: TGCGCCAGCAGCCCTGGACAGGTTACCTACAATGAGCAGTTCTTC

abundance: -
j_gene: TRBJ2-7
v_gene: TRBV27
d_gene: TRBD2
CDR3aa: CASSFVLAGTYEQYF
CDR3nt: TGTGCCAGCAGTTTTGTCCTAGCGGGTACCTACGAGCAGTACTTC

abundance: -
j_gene: TRBJ2-7
v_gene: TRBV11-2
d_gene: -
CDR3aa: CASSLDHGTNYEQYF
CDR3nt: TGTGCCAGCAGCTTAGATCATGGCACCAACTACGAGCAGTACTTC

abundance: -
j_gene: TRBJ1-2
v_gene: TRBV12-3/TRBV12-4
d_gene: -
CDR3aa: CASSFVGGYTF
CDR3nt: TGTGCCAGCAGTTTCGTCGGTGGCTACACCTTC

abundance: -
j_gene: TRBJ1-1
v_gene: TRBV5-6
d_gene: -
CDR3aa: CASSWGGGTEAFF
CDR3nt: TGTGCCAGCAGCTGGGGGGGCGGCACTGAAGCTTTCTTT

abundance: -
j_gene: TRBJ1-5
v_gene: TRBV27
d_gene: TRBD1
CDR3aa: CASSLRGTGLQPQHF
CDR3nt: TGTGCCAGCAGTTTACGTGGGACAGGTCTTCAGCCCCAGCATTTT

abundance: -
j_gene: TRBJ2-7
v_gene: TRBV5-1
d_gene: -
CDR3aa: CASSFRGTSYEQYF
CDR3nt: TGCGCCAGCAGCTTTCGGGGTACCTCCTACGAGCAGTACTTC

abundance: -
j_gene: TRBJ2-3
v_gene: TRBV19
d_gene: TRBD2
CDR3aa: CASSTGLATRRDTDTQYF
CDR3nt: TGTGCCAGTAGTACGGGACTAGCGACTAGAAGGGACACAGATACGCAGTATTTT

abundance: -
j_gene: TRBJ1-2
v_gene: TRBV27
d_gene: -
CDR3aa: CASYIETGTNYGYTF
CDR3nt: TGTGCCAGCTATATCGAGACAGGTACTAACTATGGCTACACCTTC

abundance: -
j_gene: TRBJ2-7
v_gene: TRBV7-9
d_gene: TRBD1
CDR3aa: CASSPTGGEYEQYF
CDR3nt: TGTGCCAGCAGCCCGACAGGGGGCGAGTACGAGCAGTACTTC

abundance: once
j_gene: TRBJ1-2
v_gene: TRBV18
d_gene: -
CDR3aa: CASSPPEGNYGYTF
CDR3nt: TGTGCCAGCTCACCACCGGAGGGTAACTATGGCTACACCTTC

abundance: -
j_gene: TRBJ2-2
v_gene: TRBV9
d_gene: TRBD2
CDR3aa: CASSVGGLAGGTGELFF
CDR3nt: TGTGCCAGCAGCGTAGGAGGACTAGCGGGAGGCACCGGGGAGCTGTTTTTT

abundance: -
j_gene: TRBJ1-1
v_gene: TRBV20-1
d_gene: TRBD1
CDR3aa: CSAGGTGRTSMNTEAFF
CDR3nt: TGCAGTGCTGGTGGGACAGGACGCACTAGTATGAACACTGAAGCTTTCTTT

abundance: once
j_gene: TRBJ2-7
v_gene: TRBV19
d_gene: TRBD1
CDR3aa: CASSRNPLVTGDEQYF
CDR3nt: TGTGCCAGTAGTAGAAACCCTTTAGTGACAGGGGACGAGCAGTACTTC

abundance: -
j_gene: TRBJ2-7
v_gene: TRBV7-2
d_gene: TRBD1
CDR3aa: CASSATGVPYEQYF
CDR3nt: TGTGCCAGCAGCGCGACAGGGGTCCCCTACGAGCAGTACTTC

abundance: -
j_gene: TRBJ2-7
v_gene: TRBV19
d_gene: TRBD2
CDR3aa: CASSMGGGGPYEQYF
CDR3nt: TGTGCCAGTAGTATGGGTGGCGGGGGGCCCTACGAGCAGTACTTC

abundance: -
j_gene: TRBJ1-6
v_gene: TRBV7-9
d_gene: -
CDR3aa: CASSLGGAPLHF
CDR3nt: TGTGCCAGCAGCTTAGGGGGAGCTCCCCTCCACTTT

abundance: -
j_gene: TRBJ2-1
v_gene: TRBV10-3
d_gene: TRBD1
CDR3aa: CAISDSQGMKGNEQFF
CDR3nt: TGTGCCATCAGTGATTCACAGGGGATGAAGGGGAATGAGCAGTTCTTC

abundance: -
j_gene: TRBJ2-3
v_gene: TRBV4-3
d_gene: -
CDR3aa: CASSQVRRGYTDTQYF
CDR3nt: TGCGCCAGCAGCCAAGTCAGGAGAGGGTACACAGATACGCAGTATTTT

abundance: once
j_gene: TRBJ2-1
v_gene: TRBV5-1
d_gene: TRBD1
CDR3aa: CASSSGTGGWNEQFF
CDR3nt: TGCGCCAGCAGCTCCGGGACAGGGGGCTGGAATGAGCAGTTCTTC

abundance: many
j_gene: TRBJ1-5
v_gene: TRBV4-1
d_gene: -
CDR3aa: CASSQWGGQPQHF
CDR3nt: TGCGCCAGCAGCCAATGGGGGGGACAGCCCCAGCATTTT

abundance: -
j_gene: TRBJ2-5
v_gene: TRBV5-1
d_gene: TRBD2
CDR3aa: CASRYSGGAGNQETQYF
CDR3nt: TGCGCCAGCCGTTATAGCGGGGGGGCCGGTAACCAAGAGACCCAGTACTTC

abundance: -
j_gene: TRBJ1-2
v_gene: TRBV6-5
d_gene: -
CDR3aa: CASSWQGGGYTF
CDR3nt: TGTGCCAGCAGTTGGCAGGGAGGCGGCTACACCTTC

abundance: -
j_gene: TRBJ1-1
v_gene: TRBV4-1
d_gene: TRBD1
CDR3aa: CASSQNKGQLNTEAFF
CDR3nt: TGCGCCAGCAGCCAGAACAAGGGACAGCTGAACACTGAAGCTTTCTTT

abundance: -
j_gene: TRBJ2-1
v_gene: TRBV27
d_gene: TRBD2
CDR3aa: CASSGRRTSGRNEQFF
CDR3nt: TGTGCCAGCAGTGGAAGACGGACTAGCGGGAGGAATGAGCAGTTCTTC

abundance: -
j_gene: TRBJ1-2
v_gene: TRBV28
d_gene: -
CDR3aa: CASSSLVEGASGYTF
CDR3nt: TGTGCCAGCAGTTCCCTTGTAGAGGGCGCTAGTGGCTACACCTTC

abundance: -
j_gene: TRBJ1-2
v_gene: TRBV3-1/TRBV3-2
d_gene: -
CDR3aa: CASSQTQGGHYGYTF
CDR3nt: TGTGCCAGCAGCCAAACCCAAGGGGGACACTATGGCTACACCTTC

abundance: -
j_gene: TRBJ2-7
v_gene: TRBV19
d_gene: TRBD2
CDR3aa: CASSIPTSGGVEQYF
CDR3nt: TGTGCCAGTAGTATTCCGACTAGCGGGGGGGTCGAGCAGTACTTC

abundance: -
j_gene: TRBJ1-6
v_gene: TRBV5-1
d_gene: TRBD1
CDR3aa: CASSSTGTGGEYNSPLHF
CDR3nt: TGCGCCAGCAGCTCGACCGGGACAGGGGGCGAGTATAATTCACCCCTCCACTTT

abundance: -
j_gene: TRBJ2-1
v_gene: TRBV28
d_gene: TRBD2
CDR3aa: CASSLWGSGGYEQFF
CDR3nt: TGTGCCAGCAGTTTATGGGGTAGCGGGGGGTATGAGCAGTTCTTC

abundance: few
j_gene: TRBJ1-2
v_gene: TRBV11-2
d_gene: -
CDR3aa: CASSLGPNNYGYTF
CDR3nt: TGTGCCAGCAGCTTAGGGCCCAACAACTATGGCTACACCTTC

abundance: -
j_gene: TRBJ2-7
v_gene: TRBV27
d_gene: -
CDR3aa: CASSLSQGGYAEQYF
CDR3nt: TGTGCCAGCAGTTTATCGCAGGGGGGTTACGCCGAGCAGTACTTC

abundance: -
j_gene: TRBJ2-7
v_gene: TRBV18
d_gene: -
CDR3aa: CASSLTDNAYEQYF
CDR3nt: TGTGCCAGCTCGCTGACGGACAACGCGTACGAGCAGTACTTC